The 32 T cell receptor beta chains in this list originate from one sample, sequenced in a study of tissue T cells after allogeneic stem cell transplantation. Sequencing used immunoSEQ multiplex PCR; TCRdb keeps in-frame clones, though not all of them. The table lists nearly 50,000 clones, around 67% of them singletons. The sequencing sample was made of sorted cells pooled from one or two spleens. These receptor sequences come from a pool of C57BL/6 mice in good health.

In the case of this clone: The gene names here belong to mouse. From the germline J gene comes the end of the CDR3, since the read stops 1 residue before it. The chain links TRBV13-1 to TRBJ2-5, with 10 bases that match TRBD2. Germline CDR1 reads NSHNY; CDR2 reads SYGAGN. The trim removed 4 bases at V and 4 bases at J, leaving 3 bases unmatched. The CDR3 has 14 amino acids. CDR3 residues: CASSPDWGEDTQYF. CDR3 DNA, as far as it was read: TGTGCCAGCAGTCCTGACTGGGGGGAAGACACCCAGTAC.

With respect to this clone: Mouse germline and gene names are used. The read halts 1 residue ahead of the CDR3 end, with the missing end drawn from the germline J gene. The chain is built from TRBV13-3 and TRBJ2-5, with 8 bases matching TRBD2. Germline lookup yields CDR1 NNHDY and CDR2 SYVADS. V shed 0 bases and J 2 bases; nucleotides not matched to a gene: 2. The CDR3 extends over 15 amino acids. The sequenced part of the CDR3 DNA is TGTGCCAGCAGTGATGAGGGGGGGCGCCAAGACACCCAGTAC. Translation: CASSDEGGRQDTQY. In full, the CDR3 reads CASSDEGGRQDTQYF.

Comment on this clone: The genes are named according to mouse. The read ends 1 residue shy of where the CDR3 ends; the end is completed using the germline J gene. Other DNA sequences in the sample encode the same CDR3. The chain couples TRBV13-2 to TRBJ2-5; 7 nucleotides align to TRBD2. The germline CDR1 and CDR2 sequences are NNHNN and SYGAGS (reference sequence). CDR3 length: 14 residues. After removal of 2 bases from V and 3 bases from J, the junction contained 3 bases not matched to a gene. CDR3 in amino acids: CASGDPGGQDTQYF. Partial CDR3 DNA: TGTGCCAGCGGTGACCCGGGGGGGCAAGACACCCAGTAC.

Turning to this clone: All gene names here are mouse names. The CDR3 end falls 1 residue outside the read, so it is completed with the germline J gene. The V and J genes are TRBV2 and TRBJ2-4; the D gene is possibly TRBD1 (5 bases). In germline, CDR1 is LGHNA, CDR2 YSYQKL. Trimming cost V 4 bases and J 2 bases, with 10 bases left between them. The CDR3 extends over 14 amino acids. The CDR3 loop is CASSPRQYQNTLYF. CDR3 bases read: TGTGCCAGCAGCCCTCGACAGTATCAAAACACCTTGTAC.

In the case of this clone: Gene labels here are mouse ones. Read data end 1 residue before the CDR3 end; the end is taken from the germline J gene. This CDR3 is also generated by other DNA sequences in the sample. The J gene is TRBJ1-3, the V gene TRBV13-1; D not certain. The length of the CDR3 is 13 residues. Germline V gene sequence: CDR1 NSHNY, CDR2 SYGAGN. With 3 bases removed from V and 2 bases from J, the gap between germline ends came to 6 bases. The CDR3 region is CASSGGAGNTLYF. Incomplete CDR3 DNA: TGTGCCAGCAGTGGCGGGGCTGGAAATACGCTCTAT.

A note on this clone: Mouse gene names and germline throughout. The read comes to an end 1 residue before the CDR3 does, leaving the germline J gene to fill in the end. The chain combines TRBV20 with TRBJ1-4; 8 bases are shared with TRBD1. V lost 0 bases, J lost 0 bases, and 0 bases stayed unmatched. There are 15 residues in the CDR3. Germline-derived CDR1 and CDR2 are GFQATS and STVNSAI. The chain's CDR3 is CGARETGVSNERLFF. Partial CDR3 DNA: TGTGGTGCTAGGGAGACAGGGGTTTCCAACGAAAGATTATTT.

A word on this clone: All gene names here are mouse names. The read falls 1 residue short of the CDR3 end, and the missing part is taken from the germline J gene. The gene calls are TRBV31 and TRBJ2-4, with 9 bases matching TRBD2. V was pared by 1 base and J by 1 base, with 3 bases of the junction left unmatched. CDR1 and CDR2 from the germline V gene are GKSSPN and SITVG. This CDR3 region has 15 residues. CDR3 sequence reads: CAWSPGLGGQNTLYF. The sequenced part of the CDR3 DNA is TGTGCCTGGAGTCCGGGACTGGGCGGTCAAAACACCTTGTAC.

Concerning this clone: Gene labels here are mouse ones. Sequencing ends 1 residue short of the CDR3 end; the germline J gene provides the rest. This chain links TRBV26 with TRBJ2-2; 7 positions match TRBD1. Germline lookup yields CDR1 KGHPV and CDR2 FQNQEV (reference sequence). The CDR3 has 14 amino acids. The V and J ends lost 4 bases and 1 base, in that order; junction bases with no gene match: 0. The CDR3 sequence: CASSHRGNTGQLYF. The DNA read from the CDR3 is TGTGCCAGCAGTCACAGGGGAAACACCGGGCAGCTCTAC.

Notes on this clone: The genes are named according to mouse. The CDR3 extends 1 residue past the end of the read, so its final part is completed from the germline J gene. The rearrangement uses TRBV29 and TRBJ1-4; TRBD1 matches at 7 bases. J lost 0 bases, V lost 6 bases, and 4 bases had no gene match. Germline V gene data show CDR1 as MSHET and CDR2 as SYDVDS. This CDR3 contains 15 residues. The sequenced CDR3 bases are TGTGCTAGCAGCCCGGGACAGATTTCCAACGAAAGATTATTT. Translating gives CASSPGQISNERLF. Given in full, the CDR3 is CASSPGQISNERLFF.

This clone was counted a few times. Genes here carry mouse names. The missing CDR3 end, 1 residue past where the read stops, is filled in from the germline J gene. This rearrangement joins TRBV4 to TRBJ2-7, with 7 positions matching TRBD2. Germline trimming cut 8 bases from V and 0 bases from J; bases unmatched to any gene: 1. Germline V lookup: CDR1 LGHDT, CDR2 YNNKQL (reference sequence). The CDR3 totals 12 residues. This chain's CDR3 is CASRGGSYEQYF. The DNA read from the CDR3 is TGTGCCAGCCGGGGGGGCTCCTATGAACAGTAC.

As to this clone: The gene names given are mouse names. Sequencing ends 1 residue short of the CDR3 end; the germline J gene provides the rest. The V gene is TRBV2, the J gene TRBJ2-2; tentatively, D is TRBD1 (6 bases). With 4 bases removed from V and 2 bases from J, the gap between germline ends came to 8 bases. CDR1 and CDR2 (germline): LGHNA, YSYQKL. CDR3 length: 14 amino acids. The CDR3 sequence is CASSRQGNTGQLYF. The covered CDR3 bases are TGTGCCAGCAGCCGGCAGGGGAACACCGGGCAGCTCTAC. Looking up the rest from reference TRBV2 and TRBJ2-2 gives the full variable domain: DPKIIQKPKYLVAVTGSEKILICEQYLGHNAMYWYRQSAKKPLEFMFSYSYQKLMDNQTASSRFQPQSSKKNHLDLQITALKPDDSATYFCASSRQGNTGQLYFGEGSKLTVL.

This clone appeared a few times. Any gene name here is a mouse gene name. Read data end 1 residue before the CDR3 end; the end is taken from the germline J gene. J is TRBJ2-7 and V is TRBV14, with a weak D call TRBD2 (6 bases). V shed 1 base and J shed 4 bases, with 12 bases lying between them. The CDR3 runs 14 residues. CDR1 is SGHDT, CDR2 FRDEAV, per germline. CDR3 loop: CASSFRLGPYEQYF. CDR3 DNA (partial): TGTGCCAGCAGTTTCAGGCTGGGGCCTTATGAACAGTAC.

As to this clone: The genes are named according to mouse. The CDR3 end falls 1 residue outside the read, so it is completed with the germline J gene. V usage is TRBV15 and J usage is TRBJ2-1; TRBD2 agrees at 14 bases. V dropped 5 bases and J dropped 4; count of bases not matched to a gene: 4. This CDR3 region has 16 residues. Germline V gene sequence: CDR1 SGHND, CDR2 FRSKSL. The CDR3 sequence is CASSPGLGGRYAEQFF. The part of the CDR3 DNA that was read is TGTGCCAGCAGTCCGGGACTGGGGGGGCGGTATGCTGAGCAGTTC. The full variable domain, its missing parts supplied by reference TRBV15 and TRBJ2-1, is DAGVTQTPRHEVAEKGQTIILKCEPVSGHNDLFWYRQTKIQGLELLSYFRSKSLMEDGGAFKDRFKAEMLNSSFSTLKIQPTEPKDSAVYLCASSPGLGGRYAEQFFGPGTRLTVL.

Concerning this clone: Genes here carry mouse names. The CDR3 goes on 1 residue after the read ends, and that part is filled in from the germline J gene. The chain combines TRBV13-1 with TRBJ1-3; 8 bases are shared with TRBD1. The junction had 1 base not matched to a gene; V was cut back by 2 bases and J by 3 bases. CDR3 length: 14 residues. CDR1 is NSHNY, CDR2 SYGAGN, per germline. The CDR3 loop is CASSDRGLGNTLYF. The sequenced CDR3 bases are TGTGCCAGCAGTGACAGGGGGCTTGGAAATACGCTCTAT.

In regard to this clone: The gene symbols are mouse symbols. The read ends 1 residue early relative to the CDR3; the germline J gene fills the gap. The gene calls are TRBV29 and TRBJ2-4, with D hard to call. Germline V gene data show CDR1 as MSHET and CDR2 as SYDVDS. Trimming took off 2 bases at V and 5 bases at J, with 14 bases between the two ends. The CDR3 is made up of 15 amino acids. The CDR3 DNA, read in part, is TGTGCTAGCAGTTTAGTAGGGAATAAGGGAAACACCTTGTAC. As protein: CASSLVGNKGNTLY. From start to end, the CDR3 is CASSLVGNKGNTLYF.

This clone appeared once. Mouse gene names apply. The CDR3 is cut off 1 residue early in the read; its end comes from the germline J gene. Other DNA variants within this sample encode the same CDR3. The chain employs TRBV13-2 and TRBJ1-2, with 7 bases that match TRBD1. The CDR3 is made up of 13 amino acids. Germline V gene lookup returns CDR1 NNHNN and CDR2 SYGAGS (reference sequence). The trim removed 4 bases at V and 0 bases at J, leaving 0 bases unmatched. The CDR3 sequence is CASGTGANSDYTF. CDR3 bases read: TGTGCCAGCGGTACAGGGGCAAACTCCGACTACACC.

Comment on this clone: The genes and germline here are from mouse. Read data end 1 residue before the CDR3 end; the end is taken from the germline J gene. The chain has TRBV19 and TRBJ1-2; possibly TRBD1 for D (6 bases). The CDR3 has 14 residues. V was clipped by 4 bases and J by 1 base, with 11 bases between them. Germline V gives CDR1 FNHDT, CDR2 SITEND (reference sequence). The CDR3 sequence is CASSRPGQNSDYTF. The covered CDR3 bases are TGTGCCAGCAGTCGTCCGGGACAAAACTCCGACTACACC.

This clone came up a few times. The genes are named according to mouse. The read comes to an end 1 residue before the CDR3 does, leaving the germline J gene to fill in the end. The V gene is TRBV2, the J gene TRBJ1-3; no clear D. Germline lookup yields CDR1 LGHNA and CDR2 YSYQKL. The CDR3 has 15 amino acids. The V end lost 2 bases, the J end lost 0 bases, and 8 bases lay between the germline ends. CDR3 loop: CASSQYIFSGNTLYF. CDR3 DNA (partial): TGTGCCAGCAGCCAATACATATTTTCTGGAAATACGCTCTAT.

Details on this clone: The genes are named according to mouse. The observed sequence ends 1 residue before the CDR3 terminus, with the missing tail filled in from the germline J gene. This sequence joins TRBV13-2 and TRBJ2-5, with 8 bases aligning to TRBD2. The CDR3 is 15 residues long. Germline CDR1 and CDR2: NNHNN and SYGAGS (reference sequence). The trim removed 2 bases at V and 0 bases at J, leaving 2 bases unmatched. CDR3 bases read: TGTGCCAGCGGTGACTGGGGGGATAACCAAGACACCCAGTAC. Protein: CASGDWGDNQDTQY. Given in full, the CDR3 is CASGDWGDNQDTQYF.

A word on this clone: Each gene name is a mouse one. The read terminates 1 residue before the CDR3 end, so the remaining end is supplied by the germline J gene. The sample holds other DNA sequences that translate to the same CDR3. V is TRBV1 and J is TRBJ2-7; D call uncertain. With 2 bases removed from V and 0 bases from J, the gap between germline ends came to 5 bases. The CDR3 length is 13 residues. Germline CDR1 is NSQYPW and CDR2 is LRSPGD (reference sequence). CDR3 region: CTCSAQSSYEQYF. CDR3 bases read: TGCACCTGCAGTGCACAGAGCTCCTATGAACAGTAC.

With regard to this clone: Gene names denote mouse genes. The sequenced fragment ends 1 residue before the CDR3 boundary, so the rest is inferred from the germline J gene. The chain recombines TRBV16 with TRBJ1-1; TRBD1 might be the D (6 bases). Germline assignment: CDR1 SGHSA and CDR2 FRNQAP. Trimming shortened V by 1 base and J by 1 base, and 7 bases separated the two germline ends. The CDR3 is 14 amino acids. The DNA read from the CDR3 is TGTGCAAGCAGCTTAGCACAGGGGAACACAGAAGTCTTC. This sequence encodes CASSLAQGNTEVF. The full-length CDR3 reads as CASSLAQGNTEVFF.

Worth noting for this clone: Mouse gene names apply. The read stops 1 residue short of the end of the CDR3; the missing end is completed from the germline J gene. The chain uses TRBV13-3 and TRBJ2-2; 10 positions match TRBD2. V trimming: 5 bases; J trimming: 4 bases; junction bases outside the gene matches: 5. CDR1 and CDR2 from the germline V gene are NNHDY and SYVADS. The CDR3 is made up of 15 amino acids. The part of the CDR3 DNA that was read is TGTGCCAGCAGGGAAGACTGGGGGGTCACCGGGCAGCTCTAC. This encodes CASREDWGVTGQLY. In full, the CDR3 reads CASREDWGVTGQLYF.

In the case of this clone: The gene names here belong to mouse. The read terminates 1 residue ahead of where the CDR3 ends, so the germline J gene completes it. J is TRBJ2-3 and V is TRBV15; D is uncertain. Germline CDR1 and CDR2: SGHND and FRSKSL. The CDR3 covers 13 residues. Trimming pared 6 bases from V and 0 bases from J, leaving 7 bases between. The CDR3 region is CASSHDSAETLYF. The CDR3 bases that were read are TGTGCCAGCAGCCACGACAGTGCAGAAACGCTGTAT.

Details on this clone: Gene names are the mouse ones. The sample carries other DNA sequences with the same CDR3. CDR3 DNA, as far as it was read: TGTGCCAGCAGCCAGCCGGGACAAAACAACCAGGCTCCGCTT. It codes for CASSQPGQNNQAPL. From start to end, the CDR3 is CASSQPGQNNQAPLF. The chain employs TRBV2 and TRBJ1-5; TRBD1 might be the D (6 bases). The observed sequence ends 1 residue before the CDR3 terminus, with the missing tail filled in from the germline J gene. The germline CDR1 and CDR2 sequences are LGHNA and YSYQKL. The CDR3 is made up of 15 amino acids. Trimming cost V 3 bases and J 1 base, with 10 bases left between them.

About this clone itself: Gene and germline names: mouse. Read data end 1 residue before the CDR3 end; the end is taken from the germline J gene. The rearrangement uses TRBV5 and TRBJ1-5; D not resolved. Germline CDR1 is LGHNA and CDR2 is YNLKQL (reference sequence). V was shortened by 0 bases and J by 7 bases, with 4 bases between the two germline ends. The CDR3 loop spans 12 amino acids. CDR3 residues: CASSQDGQAPLF. The sequenced part of the CDR3 DNA is TGTGCCAGCAGCCAAGATGGACAGGCTCCGCTT.

In regard to this clone: Genes and germline come from the mouse. The CDR3 is cut off 1 residue early in the read; its end comes from the germline J gene. The V gene is TRBV19, the J gene TRBJ1-3; TRBD1 matches 9 bases. After removal of 4 bases from V and 4 bases from J, the junction contained 3 bases not matched to a gene. The CDR3 covers 14 residues. The V gene's germline CDR1 is FNHDT and CDR2 SITEND (reference sequence). The CDR3 bases that were read are TGTGCCAGCAGTCGGGACAGGGTAGGAAATACGCTCTAT. It yields the protein CASSRDRVGNTLY. The full CDR3 sequence reads CASSRDRVGNTLYF.

Notes on this clone: Gene names and germline match the mouse. The read ends 1 residue shy of where the CDR3 ends; the end is completed using the germline J gene. The chain employs TRBV1 and TRBJ2-3; D is perhaps TRBD1 (6 bases). Trimming stripped 3 bases from V and 1 base from J, with 11 bases between. Germline CDR1 NSQYPW, CDR2 LRSPGD (reference sequence). The CDR3 extends over 15 amino acids. Incomplete CDR3 DNA: TGCACCTGCAGTGCCAGGGGAGGGGGTGCAGAAACGCTGTAT. It yields the protein CTCSARGGGAETLY. The complete CDR3 protein is CTCSARGGGAETLYF. Looking up the rest from reference TRBV1 and TRBJ2-3 gives the full variable domain: VTLLEQNPRWRLVPRGQAVNLRCILKNSQYPWMSWYQQDLQKQLQWLFTLRSPGDKEVKSLPGADYLATRVTDTELRLQVANMSQGRTLYCTCSARGGGAETLYFGSGTRLTVL.

Concerning this clone: Genes and germline are mouse. The read terminates 1 residue before the CDR3 end, so the remaining end is supplied by the germline J gene. This chain links TRBV3 with TRBJ2-2; D uncertain. With 3 bases removed from V and 0 bases from J, the gap between germline ends came to 5 bases. The CDR3 sequence is 14 residues long. Germline V gene lookup returns CDR1 SNHLY and CDR2 FYNGKV (reference sequence). The chain's CDR3 is CASSLPTNTGQLYF. Partial CDR3 DNA: TGTGCCAGCAGCTTGCCAACAAACACCGGGCAGCTCTAC.

This clone has only a few counts. Germline and genes here are mouse. The sequenced part of the CDR3 DNA is TGTGCCAGCGGTGATGCCACAGGGCGGAACTCCGACTACACC. Its protein is CASGDATGRNSDYT. The complete CDR3 sequence is CASGDATGRNSDYTF. This chain uses TRBV13-2 with TRBJ1-2; maybe TRBD1 (6 bases). The CDR3 goes on 1 residue after the read ends, and that part is filled in from the germline J gene. V lost 0 bases to trimming and J lost 2 bases, with 11 bases between them. This CDR3 region has 15 residues. Germline values: CDR1 NNHNN, CDR2 SYGAGS (reference sequence).

To note about this clone: Each gene name is a mouse one. The CDR3 end lies 1 residue beyond the end of the read and is filled in from the germline J gene. This specimen includes other DNA sequences encoding the same CDR3. J is TRBJ2-5 and V is TRBV1; D call uncertain. Per germline, CDR1 NSQYPW and CDR2 LRSPGD (reference sequence). The V and J ends lost 3 bases and 6 bases respectively, with 4 bases between them. The length of the CDR3 is 11 residues. The CDR3 bases that were read are TGCACCTGCAGTGCGTGGGACACCCAGTAC. Its protein product is CTCSAWDTQY. The CDR3 as a whole reads CTCSAWDTQYF.

This clone was observed a handful of times. Gene and germline names: mouse. Read data end 1 residue before the CDR3 end; the end is taken from the germline J gene. The V call is TRBV2, the J call TRBJ2-1; TRBD2 matches at 12 bases. Looked up from germline, CDR1 is LGHNA and CDR2 is YSYQKL. The length of the CDR3 is 17 residues. J was trimmed by 0 bases and V by 0 bases; bases with no gene match: 0. CDR3 sequence reads: CASSQETGGANYAEQFF. The DNA read from the CDR3 is TGTGCCAGCAGCCAAGAGACTGGGGGGGCTAACTATGCTGAGCAGTTC.

Regarding this clone: These gene names are mouse names. The CDR3 end lies 1 residue beyond the end of the read and is filled in from the germline J gene. The chain combines TRBV19 with TRBJ1-2, with D tentatively TRBD1 (6 bases). V dropped 2 bases and J dropped 0 bases, with 8 bases sitting between them. Germline V gene lookup returns CDR1 FNHDT and CDR2 SITEND (reference sequence). This CDR3 comprises 14 residues. CDR3 sequence reads: CASSISGANSDYTF. CDR3 bases read: TGTGCCAGCAGTATTTCAGGGGCAAACTCCGACTACACC.